Presented here are 25 T cell receptor beta chains from one specimen sequenced in a study of vaccination and CD4 T cells after COVID-19 (dated by TCRdb to between 2021 and 2022). No antigen is known for these receptors. Taken with the paper, the label for treatment or condition translates to: roughly ten-day PBMC culture with coronavirus spike peptide pools or control peptides (ViraFEST assay). The library relied on PCR. The sample was run on an Illumina iSeq 100. DNA from cultured CD4+ T cells underwent TCR sequencing with the Oncomine TCR Beta short-read assay at the Johns Hopkins FTIC core. TCRdb redid the processing of the public reads, applying fastp at Q25 and MiXCR, and retained in-frame beta chains. Identical CDR3 proteins give one entry, which carries the most common genes and DNA. The sample includes roughly 18,000 distinct CDR3 sequences, with roughly three fifths observed a single time. The top ten constitute approximately 8% of the sample.

Sequencing input: CD4+ T cells from blood, cultured in vitro. These receptors came from a human donor who had recovered from COVID-19.

About this clonotype itself: An end of the junction does not agree with germline; a read error may underlie this. This rearrangement joins TRBV7-7 to TRBJ2-5, with TRBD1 matching 10 bases. The CDR3 is 17 residues long. Germline CDR1 is SSHAT and CDR2 is FNYEAQ (reference sequence). In nucleotides, the CDR3 is TGTGCTAGCAGCTTAGGTATCGGGACAGGGGTCCAAGAGACCCAGTACTTC. This codes for CASSLGIGTGVQETQYF. The full variable domain, rest sourced from reference TRBV7-7 and TRBJ2-5, is GAGVSQSPRYKVTKRGQDVTLRCDPISSHATLYWYQQALGQGPEFLTYFNYEAQPDKSGLPSDRFSAERPEGSISTLTIQRTEQRDSAMYRCASSLGIGTGVQETQYFGPGTRLLVL.

The chain couples TRBV24-1 to TRBJ2-3; the match to TRBD1 covers 10 bases. The germline CDR1 and CDR2 sequences are KGHDR and SFDVKD. Trimming took 8 bases from V and 2 from J; bases not matched to a gene: 6. This CDR3 contains 15 residues. The CDR3 bases are TGTGCCACCACTGCCGGGACAGGGGCCACAGATACGCAGTATTTT. Amino acid sequence: CATTAGTGATDTQYF.

CDR3 DNA: TGTGCCTGGAAAGCGAAGGGAGGTCTGTCTAAGGAGCTGTTTTTT. This encodes CAWKAKGGLSKELFF. This chain joins TRBV30 and TRBJ2-2; D is perhaps TRBD2 (6 bases). Germline V CDR1 and CDR2: GTSNPN, SVGIG (reference sequence). This CDR3 has 15 residues. V was cut by 4 bases and J by 10 bases, with 22 bases left in between.

The genes are TRBV7-2 and TRBJ2-2; D not resolved. This CDR3 is 12 amino acids long. CDR1 is SGHTA and CDR2 is FQGNSA in the germline V gene. Trimming stripped 1 base from V and 8 bases from J, with 5 bases between. In DNA form, the CDR3 reads TGTGCCAGCAGCTTAGTAGATGGGGAGCTGTTTTTT. Encoded protein: CASSLVDGELFF.

This clonotype turned up a few times. This chain uses TRBV12-3 or TRBV12-4 with TRBJ2-2; D gene uncertain. Trimming stripped 7 bases from V and 5 bases from J, with 11 bases between. CDR3 length: 13 residues. Written as DNA, the CDR3 is TGTGCCAGCACCCTAGGTGATACCGGGGAGCTGTTTTTT. It codes for CASTLGDTGELFF.

The chain couples TRBV12-3 or TRBV12-4 to TRBJ1-1; TRBD1 matches at 7 bases. J lost 9 bases, V lost 5 bases, and 9 bases had no gene match. This CDR3 region has 13 residues. CDR3 bases: TGTGCCAGCAGTCGAGATACAGGGGTAAAAGCTTTCTTT. This codes for CASSRDTGVKAFF.

The chain is built from TRBV5-1 and TRBJ2-1; D gene uncertain. The V gene's germline CDR1 is SGHRS and CDR2 YFSETQ. The length of the CDR3 is 16 residues. With 0 bases removed from V and 4 bases from J, the gap between germline ends came to 14 bases. For the CDR3, the DNA is TGCGCCAGCAGCTTGGAAGGAAGGGCTACTTACAATGAGCAGTTCTTC. It is translated as CASSLEGRATYNEQFF.

V usage is TRBV7-9 and J usage is TRBJ2-1; 16 nucleotides line up with TRBD2. The CDR3 covers 19 residues. V shed 5 bases, J shed 4 bases, and the junction held 11 bases outside the gene matches. Per germline, CDR1 SEHNR and CDR2 FQNEAQ (reference sequence). This CDR3 is CASSPFPGLAGGPYNEQFF. The DNA of the CDR3 is TGTGCCAGCAGCCCCTTTCCGGGACTAGCGGGAGGGCCTTACAATGAGCAGTTCTTC.

The chain uses TRBV19 and TRBJ1-3; 8 positions agree with TRBD1. Germline assignment: CDR1 LNHDA and CDR2 SQIVND (reference sequence). The CDR3 is made up of 16 amino acids. Trimming removed 7 bases from V and 4 bases from J; junction bases left unmatched: 12. The chain's CDR3 is CASTDQTGDRGNTIYF. Here the CDR3 DNA reads TGTGCCAGTACCGATCAGACAGGGGATAGGGGAAACACCATATATTTT.

The V gene is TRBV5-1, the J gene TRBJ1-1, with D unresolved. The CDR3 runs to 14 residues. Germline values: CDR1 SGHRS, CDR2 YFSETQ. V shed 0 bases and J shed 5 bases, with 11 bases lying between them. The CDR3 protein is CASSLGGFRTEAFF. The CDR3 nucleotides read TGCGCCAGCAGCTTGGGAGGATTTCGGACTGAAGCTTTCTTT. The full variable domain, with the rest looked up from reference TRBV5-1 and TRBJ1-1, is KAGVTQTPRYLIKTRGQQVTLSCSPISGHRSVSWYQQTPGQGLQFLFEYFSETQRNKGNFPGRFSGRQFSNSRSEMNVSTLELGDSALYLCASSLGGFRTEAFFGQGTRLTVV.

V usage is TRBV6-1 and J usage is TRBJ2-1; 7 bases are shared with TRBD2. V trimming: 5 bases; J trimming: 0 bases; junction bases outside the gene matches: 13. The CDR3 loop spans 18 amino acids. Germline lookup yields CDR1 MNHNS and CDR2 SASEGT. The CDR3 region has the DNA TGTGCCAGCAGTATTACTTCTACTAGCGACAGCTCCTACAATGAGCAGTTCTTC. This gives the protein CASSITSTSDSSYNEQFF.

The chain joins TRBV7-9 to TRBJ2-1, with D perhaps being TRBD1 or TRBD2 (7 bases each). The V and J ends lost 4 bases and 7 bases respectively, with 26 bases between them. This CDR3 spans 18 amino acids. Germline lookup yields CDR1 SEHNR and CDR2 FQNEAQ (reference sequence). This chain's CDR3 is CASSSRGGAAGHVNEQFF. The CDR3 nucleotides are TGTGCCAGCAGCTCCAGGGGGGGGGCCGCCGGTCACGTAAATGAGCAGTTCTTC.

The chain links TRBV20-1 to TRBJ2-5, with 9 positions matching TRBD1. Germline V gene data show CDR1 as DFQATT and CDR2 as SNEGSKA (reference sequence). The CDR3 contains 17 residues. V lost 0 bases and J lost 4; bases outside the gene matches: 12. CDR3 residues: CSARDGDGQGLLETQYF. The DNA of the CDR3 is TGCAGTGCTAGAGATGGGGACGGACAGGGGCTTTTAGAGACCCAGTACTTC.

V and J are TRBV5-4 and TRBJ1-1; the D gene is possibly TRBD1 (5 bases). CDR1 is SGHNT and CDR2 is YYREEE in the germline V gene (reference sequence). Trimming left V 1 base short and J 7 bases short, with 14 bases between. CDR3 length equals 14 residues. This CDR3 is CASSLRDGSFEAFF. For the CDR3, the DNA is TGTGCCAGCAGCTTGAGGGACGGTAGCTTTGAAGCTTTCTTT.

CDR3 DNA sequence: TGTGCCAGCAGCTCTGGAGGACGGAGGACCAACTATGGCTACACCTTC. Amino acid sequence: CASSSGGRRTNYGYTF. V and J are TRBV5-4 and TRBJ1-2; D is ambiguous. V lost 3 bases, J lost 2 bases, and 17 bases lay in between. Per the germline V gene, CDR1 is SGHNT and CDR2 is YYREEE (reference sequence). CDR3 length: 16 amino acids. The complete variable domain, with remaining parts taken from reference TRBV5-4 and TRBJ1-2, reads ETGVTQSPTHLIKTRGQQVTLRCSSQSGHNTVSWYQQALGQGPQFIFQYYREEENGRGNFPPRFSGLQFPNYSSELNVNALELDDSALYLCASSSGGRRTNYGYTFGSGTRLTVV.

The DNA for the CDR3 is TGCAGTGCTTTATCCTCAAGCGGGAGTGCAGATACGCAGTATTTT. It translates to CSALSSSGSADTQYF. J is TRBJ2-3 and V is TRBV20-1; TRBD2 aligns across 8 bases. The germline gives CDR1 DFQATT, CDR2 SNEGSKA (reference sequence). The CDR3 loop spans 15 amino acids. The V gene end was trimmed by 5 bases and the J gene end by 4 bases; junction bases not matched to a gene: 11.

This clonotype was counted once. The chain recombines TRBV12-3 or TRBV12-4 with TRBJ2-5, with a tentative D call TRBD2 (6 bases). Trimming cost V 7 bases and J 5 bases, with 14 bases left between them. This CDR3 spans 13 amino acids. CDR3 region: CASKPPGGETQYF. The CDR3 DNA reads TGTGCCAGCAAGCCACCCGGAGGGGAGACCCAGTACTTC.

The rearrangement joins TRBV7-2 to TRBJ1-2; D gene uncertain. The germline gives CDR1 SGHTA, CDR2 FQGNSA. Trimming removed 1 base from V and 7 bases from J, with 22 bases in between. The CDR3 is 17 amino acids. The CDR3 DNA follows: TGTGCCAGCAGCTTAGGACGGTCGCAGGAGCTGGGGAGTGGCTACACCTTC. Translation gives CASSLGRSQELGSGYTF.

The chain carries TRBV10-2 and TRBJ1-2; no clear D. V lost 7 bases and J 7 bases, leaving 16 bases between the germline ends. Per the germline V gene, CDR1 is WSHSY and CDR2 is SAAADI. The CDR3 contains 13 residues. The CDR3 nucleotides read TGCGCCAGCACGGATATGGACGGGTCTGGCTACACCTTC. Its protein is CASTDMDGSGYTF.

The chain uses TRBV5-6 and TRBJ2-1; possibly TRBD2 for D (5 bases). The CDR3 runs to 12 residues. Trimming shortened V by 2 bases and J by 7 bases, and 7 bases separated the two germline ends. Germline V gene sequence: CDR1 SGHDT, CDR2 YYEEEE. CDR3 residues: CASSFGENEQFF. CDR3 bases: TGTGCCAGCAGCTTCGGGGAAAATGAGCAGTTCTTC.

The rearrangement joins TRBV11-2 to TRBJ2-1; perhaps TRBD1 as D (5 bases). Germline V CDR1 and CDR2: SGHAT, FQNNGV. The V and J ends lost 0 bases and 6 bases respectively, with 18 bases between them. The CDR3 is 17 amino acids. The CDR3 bases are TGTGCCAGCAGCTTAGATTTAGGGCAGGGAAGGGGCAATGAGCAGTTCTTC. Protein product: CASSLDLGQGRGNEQFF.

This clonotype was counted between two and nine times. This rearrangement joins TRBV7-2 to TRBJ1-4; D perhaps matches TRBD1 (5 bases). From germline, CDR1 is SGHTA and CDR2 FQGNSA. This CDR3 is built from 13 residues. The germline V and J ends were trimmed by 4 bases and 6 bases, with 9 bases remaining between them. For the CDR3, the DNA is TGTGCCAGCAGCTCCCAGGGAGATGAAAAACTGTTTTTT. Translated, it gives CASSSQGDEKLFF.

The chain employs TRBV27 and TRBJ2-3; 9 positions agree with TRBD2. From germline, CDR1 is MNHEY and CDR2 SMNVEV (reference sequence). The V segment lost 8 bases and the J segment 5 bases; nucleotides outside the gene matches: 8. This CDR3 contains 14 residues. DNA for the CDR3: TGTGCCAGCGGGTTAGCGGGAGTGGGAGATACGCAGTATTTT. This translates into CASGLAGVGDTQYF.

The chain recombines TRBV19 with TRBJ2-1; TRBD2 aligns across 13 bases. Germline lookup yields CDR1 LNHDA and CDR2 SQIVND (reference sequence). Unmatched junction bases numbered 8, after V lost 7 bases and J lost 8 bases. The length of the CDR3 is 15 residues. Here the CDR3 DNA reads TGTGCCAGTACCCGGGGGACTAGCGGGACCGATGAGCAGTTCTTC. It codes for CASTRGTSGTDEQFF.

The rearrangement links TRBV7-2 to TRBJ2-5; D not resolved. CDR3 size: 16 residues. CDR1 is SGHTA and CDR2 is FQGNSA in the germline V gene. Trimming removed 5 bases from V and 4 bases from J, with 20 bases in between. The DNA of the CDR3 is TGTGCCAGCAGCCCTTCCCGACTCAATGATGGAGAGACCCAGTACTTC. Translated: CASSPSRLNDGETQYF.